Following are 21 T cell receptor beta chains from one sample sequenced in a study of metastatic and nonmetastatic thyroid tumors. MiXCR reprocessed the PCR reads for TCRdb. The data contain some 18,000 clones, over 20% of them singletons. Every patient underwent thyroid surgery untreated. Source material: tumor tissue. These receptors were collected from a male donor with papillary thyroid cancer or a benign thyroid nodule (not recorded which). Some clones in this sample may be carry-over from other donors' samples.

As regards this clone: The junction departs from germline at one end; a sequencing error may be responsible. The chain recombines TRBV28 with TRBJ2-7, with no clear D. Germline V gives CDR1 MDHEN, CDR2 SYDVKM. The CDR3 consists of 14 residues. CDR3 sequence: CASSLVSICYDQYF. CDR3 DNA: TGTGCCAGCAGTCTCGTCAGTATCTGCTACGATCAGTACTTC.

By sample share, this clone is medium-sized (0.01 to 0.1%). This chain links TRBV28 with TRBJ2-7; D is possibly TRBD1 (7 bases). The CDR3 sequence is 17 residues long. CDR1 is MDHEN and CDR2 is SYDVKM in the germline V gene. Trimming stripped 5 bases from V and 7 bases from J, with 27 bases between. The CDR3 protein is CASSQIPRGAGLREQYF. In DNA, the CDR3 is TGTGCCAGCAGTCAAATCCCCAGGGGGGCGGGGTTAAGAGAGCAGTACTTC.

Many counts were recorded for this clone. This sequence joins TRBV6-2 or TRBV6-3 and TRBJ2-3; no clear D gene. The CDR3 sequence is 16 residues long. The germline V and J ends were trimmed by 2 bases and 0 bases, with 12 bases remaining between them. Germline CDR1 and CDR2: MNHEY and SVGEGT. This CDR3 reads CASSYLGWPSTDTQYF. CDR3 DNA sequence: TGTGCCAGCAGTTACCTAGGTTGGCCCAGCACAGATACGCAGTATTTT.

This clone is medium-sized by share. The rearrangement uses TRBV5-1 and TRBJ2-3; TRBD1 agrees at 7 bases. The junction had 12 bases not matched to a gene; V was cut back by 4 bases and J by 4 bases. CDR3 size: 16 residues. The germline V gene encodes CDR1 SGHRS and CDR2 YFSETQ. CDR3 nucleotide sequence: TGCGCCAGCAGCCTTTCCCCGACAGGGACCCCAGATACGCAGTATTTT. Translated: CASSLSPTGTPDTQYF.

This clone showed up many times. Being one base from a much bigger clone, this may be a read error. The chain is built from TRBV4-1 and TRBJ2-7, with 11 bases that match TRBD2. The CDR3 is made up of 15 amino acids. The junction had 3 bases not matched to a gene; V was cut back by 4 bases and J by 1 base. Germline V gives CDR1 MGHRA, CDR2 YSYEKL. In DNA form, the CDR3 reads TGCGCCAGCAGCCCGGGACTAGCGGATTCCTACGAGCAGTACTTC. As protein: CASSPGLADSYEQYF.

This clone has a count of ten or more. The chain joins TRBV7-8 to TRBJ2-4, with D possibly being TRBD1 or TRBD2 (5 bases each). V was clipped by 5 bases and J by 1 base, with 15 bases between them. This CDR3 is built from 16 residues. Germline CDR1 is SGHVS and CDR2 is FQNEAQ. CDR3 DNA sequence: TGTGCCAGCAGCCCCGTCAGGGACCCCGCCAAAAACATTCAGTACTTC. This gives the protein CASSPVRDPAKNIQYF.

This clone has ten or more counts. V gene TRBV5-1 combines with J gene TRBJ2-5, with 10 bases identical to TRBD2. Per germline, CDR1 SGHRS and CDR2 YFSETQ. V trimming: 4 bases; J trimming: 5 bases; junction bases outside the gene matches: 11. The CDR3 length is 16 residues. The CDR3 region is CASSVYLAGVPETQYF. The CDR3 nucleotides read TGCGCCAGCAGCGTCTATCTAGCGGGAGTCCCGGAGACCCAGTACTTC.

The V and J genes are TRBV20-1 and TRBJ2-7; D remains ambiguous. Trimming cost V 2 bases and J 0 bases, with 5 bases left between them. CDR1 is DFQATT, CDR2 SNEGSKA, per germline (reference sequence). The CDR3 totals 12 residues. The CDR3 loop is CSARSSSYEQYF. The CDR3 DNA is TGCAGTGCTAGAAGCAGCTCCTACGAGCAGTACTTC.

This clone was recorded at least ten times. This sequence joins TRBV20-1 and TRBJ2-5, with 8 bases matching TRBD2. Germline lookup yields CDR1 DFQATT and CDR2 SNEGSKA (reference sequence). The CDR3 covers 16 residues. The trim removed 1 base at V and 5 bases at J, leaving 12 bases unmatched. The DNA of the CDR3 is TGCAGTGCTAGAGTTCCCAACAGCGGGAGTTTTGAGACCCAGTACTTC. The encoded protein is CSARVPNSGSFETQYF.

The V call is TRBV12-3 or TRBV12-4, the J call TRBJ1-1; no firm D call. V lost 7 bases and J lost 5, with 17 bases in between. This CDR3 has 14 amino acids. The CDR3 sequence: CASTPDGEKTEAFF. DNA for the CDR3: TGTGCCAGCACCCCCGATGGGGAGAAAACTGAAGCTTTCTTT.

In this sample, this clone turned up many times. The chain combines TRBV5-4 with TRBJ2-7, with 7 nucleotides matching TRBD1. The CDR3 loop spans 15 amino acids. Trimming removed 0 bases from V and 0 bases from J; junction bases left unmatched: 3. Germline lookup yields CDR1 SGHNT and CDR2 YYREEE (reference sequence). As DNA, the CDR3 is TGTGCCAGCAGCTTGGCTGGGACAGACTCCTACGAGCAGTACTTC. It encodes CASSLAGTDSYEQYF.

This CDR3 is CAIIPGTGYVEQYF. The CDR3 DNA follows: TGTGCCATCATACCCGGGACAGGGTATGTCGAGCAGTACTTC. The chain has TRBV10-3 and TRBJ2-7; 9 nucleotides line up with TRBD1. The germline V gene has CDR1 ENHRY and CDR2 SYGVKD. The CDR3 spans 14 residues. V shed 7 bases and J 6 bases; nucleotides not matched to a gene: 10.

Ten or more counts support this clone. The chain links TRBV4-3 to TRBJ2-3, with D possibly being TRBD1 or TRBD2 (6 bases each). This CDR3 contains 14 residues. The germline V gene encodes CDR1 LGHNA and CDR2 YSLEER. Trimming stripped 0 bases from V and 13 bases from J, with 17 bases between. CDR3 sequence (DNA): TGCGCCAGCAGCCAAGATCTAGATCAGGGGAGGAAGTATTTT. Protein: CASSQDLDQGRKYF.

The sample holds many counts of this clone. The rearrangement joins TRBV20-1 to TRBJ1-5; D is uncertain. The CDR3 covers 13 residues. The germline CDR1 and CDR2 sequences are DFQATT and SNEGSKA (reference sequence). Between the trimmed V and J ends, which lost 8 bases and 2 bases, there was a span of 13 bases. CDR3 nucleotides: TGCAGTACACAGACCGCTGGCAATCAGCCCCAGCATTTT. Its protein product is CSTQTAGNQPQHF.

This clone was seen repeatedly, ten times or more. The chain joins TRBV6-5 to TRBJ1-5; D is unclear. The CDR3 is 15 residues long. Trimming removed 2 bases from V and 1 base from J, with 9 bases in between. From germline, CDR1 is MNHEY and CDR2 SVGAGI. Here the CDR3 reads CASSYPDGSNQPQHF. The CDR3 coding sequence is TGTGCCAGCAGTTACCCCGACGGGAGCAATCAGCCCCAGCATTTT.

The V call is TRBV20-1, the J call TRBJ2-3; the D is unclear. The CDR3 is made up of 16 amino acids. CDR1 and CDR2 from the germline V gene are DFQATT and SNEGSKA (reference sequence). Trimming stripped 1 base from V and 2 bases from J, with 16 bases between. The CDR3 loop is CSARVMAGVDTDTQYF. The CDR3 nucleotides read TGCAGTGCTAGAGTAATGGCAGGCGTGGACACAGATACGCAGTATTTT.

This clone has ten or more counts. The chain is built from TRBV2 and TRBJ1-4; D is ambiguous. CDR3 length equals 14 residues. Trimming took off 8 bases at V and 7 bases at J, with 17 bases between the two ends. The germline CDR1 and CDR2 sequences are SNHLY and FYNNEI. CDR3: CASRGRSWGEKLFF. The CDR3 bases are TGTGCCAGCCGAGGGCGATCCTGGGGTGAAAAACTGTTTTTT.

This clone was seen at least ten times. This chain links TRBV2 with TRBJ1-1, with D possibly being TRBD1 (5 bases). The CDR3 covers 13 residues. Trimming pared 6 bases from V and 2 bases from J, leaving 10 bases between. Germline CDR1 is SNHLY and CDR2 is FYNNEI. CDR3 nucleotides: TGTGCCAGCAGGTGGGACGGTAACACTGAAGCTTTCTTT. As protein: CASRWDGNTEAFF. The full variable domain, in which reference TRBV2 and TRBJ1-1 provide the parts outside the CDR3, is EPEVTQTPSHQVTQMGQEVILRCVPISNHLYFYWYRQILGQKVEFLVSFYNNEISEKSEIFDDQFSVERPDGSNFTLKIRSTKLEDSAMYFCASRWDGNTEAFFGQGTRLTVV.

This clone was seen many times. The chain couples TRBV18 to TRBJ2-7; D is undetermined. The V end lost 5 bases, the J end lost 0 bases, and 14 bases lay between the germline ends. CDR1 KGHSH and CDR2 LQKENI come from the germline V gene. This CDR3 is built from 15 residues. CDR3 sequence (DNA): TGTGCCAGCTCATTCGACCAAATCAGCTCCTACGAGCAGTACTTC. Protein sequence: CASSFDQISSYEQYF.

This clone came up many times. Written as DNA, the CDR3 is TGTGCCAGCAGCCCCGTCGTTACTCCACGAGCGGCCCAGTACTTC. This gives the protein CASSPVVTPRAAQYF. The chain combines TRBV7-3 with TRBJ2-5, with D possibly TRBD2 on 5 matching bases. V lost 5 bases, J lost 9 bases, and 22 bases lay in between. The length of the CDR3 is 15 residues. Germline loops: CDR1 SGHTA, CDR2 FQGTGA.

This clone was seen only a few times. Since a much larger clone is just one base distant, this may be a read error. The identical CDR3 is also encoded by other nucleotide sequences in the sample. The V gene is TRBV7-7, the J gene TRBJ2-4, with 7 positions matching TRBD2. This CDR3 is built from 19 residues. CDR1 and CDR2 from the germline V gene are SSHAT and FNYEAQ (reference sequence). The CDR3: CASSPIWGGPIGSKNIQYF. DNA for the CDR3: TGTGCTAGCAGTCCCATTTGGGGAGGGCCGATTGGCTCCAAAAACATTCAGTACTTC.